Described below is a single TCR beta chain sequence and its context. Its antigen is as yet unknown. The source of the sample is a study of T cells after yellow fever vaccination. Study-wide background: In the case of low-cell-number fractions, SMART-Seq v4 Ultra Low Input was used for preparation. Study results and caveats: Any FACS-sorted repertoire could hold abundant clonotypes that contaminate it from the bulk population.

CDR1 and CDR2 (germline): MDHEN, SYDVKM. CDR3 length: 17 amino acids. V lost 1 base and J lost 6; bases outside the gene matches: 7. Template switching by 5'RACE produced TCR cDNA, adding a universal primer site and UMIs. MiXCR, applied by TCRdb to the 5' RACE reads, yields one record per CDR3 protein. This sample has about 200,000 distinct CDR3 sequences, with 3% to 3.5% found just once. Sequencing was performed on CD4+ T cells sorted from PBMCs, taken 10 days after the yellow fever booster vaccination. The sequence was obtained from a man aged 18 to 30 who received the YFV17D yellow fever vaccine. This sequence joins TRBV28 and TRBJ1-5, with 12 positions matching TRBD1. CDR3 DNA sequence: TGTGCCAGCAGTTTATCCGGGACAGGGGGCGCGGGTCAGCCCCAGCATTTT. Amino acids: CASSLSGTGGAGQPQHF.